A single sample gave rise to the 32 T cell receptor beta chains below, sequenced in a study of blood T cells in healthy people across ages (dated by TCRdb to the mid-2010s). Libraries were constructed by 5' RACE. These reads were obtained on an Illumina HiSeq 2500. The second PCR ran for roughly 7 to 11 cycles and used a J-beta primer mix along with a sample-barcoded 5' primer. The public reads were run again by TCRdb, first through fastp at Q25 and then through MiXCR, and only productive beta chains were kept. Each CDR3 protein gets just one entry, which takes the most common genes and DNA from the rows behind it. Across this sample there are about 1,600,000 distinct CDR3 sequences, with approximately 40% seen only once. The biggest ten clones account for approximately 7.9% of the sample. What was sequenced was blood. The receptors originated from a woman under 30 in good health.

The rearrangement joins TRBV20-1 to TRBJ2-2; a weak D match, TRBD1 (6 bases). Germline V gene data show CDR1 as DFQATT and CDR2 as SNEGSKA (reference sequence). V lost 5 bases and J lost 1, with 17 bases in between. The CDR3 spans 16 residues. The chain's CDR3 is CSAPLKWGQNTGELFF. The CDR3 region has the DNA TGCAGTGCTCCTCTTAAGTGGGGACAGAACACCGGGGAGCTGTTTTTT.

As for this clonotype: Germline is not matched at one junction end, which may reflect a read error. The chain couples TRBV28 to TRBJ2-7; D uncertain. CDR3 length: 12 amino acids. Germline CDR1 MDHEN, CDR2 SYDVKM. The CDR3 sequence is CAREPTAYEQNF. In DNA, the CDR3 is TGTGCCAGGGAACCCACAGCCTACGAGCAGAACTTC.

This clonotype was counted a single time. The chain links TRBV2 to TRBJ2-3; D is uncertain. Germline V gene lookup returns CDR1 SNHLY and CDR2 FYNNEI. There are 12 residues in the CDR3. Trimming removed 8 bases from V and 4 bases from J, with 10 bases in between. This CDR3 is CASGVLADTQYF. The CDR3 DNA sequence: TGTGCCAGCGGGGTTCTAGCAGATACGCAGTATTTT.

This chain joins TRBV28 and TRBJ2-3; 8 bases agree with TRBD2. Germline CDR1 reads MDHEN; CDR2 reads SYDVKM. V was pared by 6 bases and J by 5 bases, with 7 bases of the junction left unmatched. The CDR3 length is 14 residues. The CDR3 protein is CASSRPGGGDTQYF. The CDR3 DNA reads TGTGCCAGCAGCCGGCCGGGGGGGGGAGATACGCAGTATTTT.

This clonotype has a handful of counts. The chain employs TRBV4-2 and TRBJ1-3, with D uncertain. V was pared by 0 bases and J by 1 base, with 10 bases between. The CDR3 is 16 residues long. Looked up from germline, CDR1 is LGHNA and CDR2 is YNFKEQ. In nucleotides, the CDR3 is TGTGCCAGCAGCCAAGAAAGTGGAGGTTCTGGAAACACCATATATTTT. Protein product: CASSQESGGSGNTIYF.

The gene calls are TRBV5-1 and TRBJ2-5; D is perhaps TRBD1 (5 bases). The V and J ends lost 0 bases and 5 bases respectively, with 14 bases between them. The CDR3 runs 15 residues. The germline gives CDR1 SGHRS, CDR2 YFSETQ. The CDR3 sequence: CASSLAPQAGETQYF. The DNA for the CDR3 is TGCGCCAGCAGCTTGGCCCCACAGGCAGGGGAGACCCAGTACTTC. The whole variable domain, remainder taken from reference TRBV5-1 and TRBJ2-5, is KAGVTQTPRYLIKTRGQQVTLSCSPISGHRSVSWYQQTPGQGLQFLFEYFSETQRNKGNFPGRFSGRQFSNSRSEMNVSTLELGDSALYLCASSLAPQAGETQYFGPGTRLLVL.

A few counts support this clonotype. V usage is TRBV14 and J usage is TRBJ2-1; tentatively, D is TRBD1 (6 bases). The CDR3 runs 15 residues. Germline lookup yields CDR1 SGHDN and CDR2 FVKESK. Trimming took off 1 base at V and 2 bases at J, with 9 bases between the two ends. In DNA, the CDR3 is TGTGCCAGCAGCCAAGTGCGGACAGCCTACAATGAGCAGTTCTTC. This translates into CASSQVRTAYNEQFF.

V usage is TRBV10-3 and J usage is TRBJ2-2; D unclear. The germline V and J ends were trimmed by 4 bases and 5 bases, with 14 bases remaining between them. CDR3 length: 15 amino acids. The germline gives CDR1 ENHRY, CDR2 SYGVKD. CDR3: CAISAGPGQTGELFF. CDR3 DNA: TGTGCCATCAGTGCCGGGCCTGGGCAGACCGGGGAGCTGTTTTTT.

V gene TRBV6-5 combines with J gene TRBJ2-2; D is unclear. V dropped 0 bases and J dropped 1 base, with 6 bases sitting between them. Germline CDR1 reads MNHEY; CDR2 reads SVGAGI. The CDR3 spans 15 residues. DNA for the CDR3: TGTGCCAGCAGTTACTCGACCCGGAACACCGGGGAGCTGTTTTTT. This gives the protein CASSYSTRNTGELFF.

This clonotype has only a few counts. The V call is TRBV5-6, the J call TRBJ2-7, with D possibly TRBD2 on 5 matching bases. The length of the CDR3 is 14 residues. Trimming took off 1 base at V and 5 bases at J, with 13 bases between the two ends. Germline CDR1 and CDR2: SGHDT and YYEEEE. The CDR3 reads CASSLSRVGNEQYF. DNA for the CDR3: TGTGCCAGCAGCTTGTCGCGGGTGGGGAACGAGCAGTACTTC.

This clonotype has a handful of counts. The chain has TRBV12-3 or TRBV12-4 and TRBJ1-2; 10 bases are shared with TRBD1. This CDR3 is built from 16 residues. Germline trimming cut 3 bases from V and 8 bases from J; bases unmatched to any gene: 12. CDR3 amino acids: CASSFRTTGGASGYTF. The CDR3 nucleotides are TGTGCCAGCAGTTTCCGGACGACAGGGGGCGCGTCCGGCTACACCTTC.

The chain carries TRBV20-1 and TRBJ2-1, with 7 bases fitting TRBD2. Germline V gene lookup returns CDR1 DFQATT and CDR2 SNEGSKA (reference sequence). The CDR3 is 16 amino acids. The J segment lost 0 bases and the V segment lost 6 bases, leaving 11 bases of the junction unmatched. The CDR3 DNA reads TGCAGTGCCCCAGGAGGGCGGGGGAGCTCCTACAATGAGCAGTTCTTC. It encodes CSAPGGRGSSYNEQFF.

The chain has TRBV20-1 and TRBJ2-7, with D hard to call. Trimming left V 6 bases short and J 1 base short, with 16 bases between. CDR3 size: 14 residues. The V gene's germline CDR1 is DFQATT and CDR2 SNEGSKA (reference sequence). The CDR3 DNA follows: TGCAGTGCCCCAACCCCCGGCGGTTCCTACGAGCAGTACTTC. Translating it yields CSAPTPGGSYEQYF.

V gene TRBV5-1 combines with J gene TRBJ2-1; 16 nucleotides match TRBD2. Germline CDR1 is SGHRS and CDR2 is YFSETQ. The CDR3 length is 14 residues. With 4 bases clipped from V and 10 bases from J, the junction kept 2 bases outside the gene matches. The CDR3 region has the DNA TGCGCCAGCAGCGAGGGACTAGCGGGAGGGGAGCAGTTCTTC. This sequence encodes CASSEGLAGGEQFF.

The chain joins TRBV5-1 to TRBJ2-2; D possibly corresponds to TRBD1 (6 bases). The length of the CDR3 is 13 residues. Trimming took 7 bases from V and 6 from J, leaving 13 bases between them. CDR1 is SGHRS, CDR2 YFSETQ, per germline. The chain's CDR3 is CASHRESSGELFF. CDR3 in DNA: TGCGCCAGCCACAGGGAGTCGTCCGGGGAGCTGTTTTTT.

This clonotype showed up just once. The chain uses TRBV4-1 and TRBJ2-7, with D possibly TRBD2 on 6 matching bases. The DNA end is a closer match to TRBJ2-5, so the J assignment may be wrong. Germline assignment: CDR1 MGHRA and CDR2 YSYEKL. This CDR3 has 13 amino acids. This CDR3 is CASSQELAETQYF. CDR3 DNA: TGCGCCAGCAGCCAAGAACTAGCCGAGACCCAGTACTTC.

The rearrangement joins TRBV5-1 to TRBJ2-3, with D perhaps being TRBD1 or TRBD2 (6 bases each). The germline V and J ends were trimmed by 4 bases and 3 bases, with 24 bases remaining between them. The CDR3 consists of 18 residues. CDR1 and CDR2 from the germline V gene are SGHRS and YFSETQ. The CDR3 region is CASSLAPWTKGGTDTQYF. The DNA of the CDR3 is TGCGCCAGCAGCCTCGCCCCCTGGACTAAAGGGGGGACAGATACGCAGTATTTT.

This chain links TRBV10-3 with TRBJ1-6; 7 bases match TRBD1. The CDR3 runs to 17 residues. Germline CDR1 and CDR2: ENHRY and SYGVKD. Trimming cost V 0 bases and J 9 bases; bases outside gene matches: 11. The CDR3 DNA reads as TGTGCCATCAGTGAGTCGCTCAATCCAGGGGGGGGTTCACCCCTCCACTTT. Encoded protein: CAISESLNPGGGSPLHF.

CDR3: CASRKGTAVGEQFF. CDR3 nucleotides: TGTGCCAGCAGGAAAGGGACAGCTGTGGGTGAGCAGTTCTTC. The chain couples TRBV9 to TRBJ2-1, with 7 bases fitting TRBD1. The length of the CDR3 is 14 residues. With 5 bases clipped from V and 9 bases from J, the junction kept 11 bases outside the gene matches. Germline V gene sequence: CDR1 SGDLS, CDR2 YYNGEE. The full variable domain, rest sourced from reference TRBV9 and TRBJ2-1, is DSGVTQTPKHLITATGQRVTLRCSPRSGDLSVYWYQQSLDQGLQFLIQYYNGEERAKGNILERFSAQQFPDLHSELNLSSLELGDSALYFCASRKGTAVGEQFFGPGTRLTVL.

DNA for the CDR3: TGTGCCAGCAGTCCGCCGGGCCACCTGGATTACGAGCAGTACTTC. It translates to CASSPPGHLDYEQYF. The V call is TRBV6-1, the J call TRBJ2-7; D is undetermined. The germline CDR1 and CDR2 sequences are MNHNS and SASEGT. The V gene lost 5 bases and the J gene lost 4 bases, with 18 bases spanning the gap. The CDR3 contains 15 residues.

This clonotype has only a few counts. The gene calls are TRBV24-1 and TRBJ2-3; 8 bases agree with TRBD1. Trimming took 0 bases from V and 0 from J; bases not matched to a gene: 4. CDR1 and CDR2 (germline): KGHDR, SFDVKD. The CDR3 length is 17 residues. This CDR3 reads CATSDLRQGASTDTQYF. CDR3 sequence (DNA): TGTGCCACCAGTGATTTGCGGCAGGGGGCTAGCACAGATACGCAGTATTTT.

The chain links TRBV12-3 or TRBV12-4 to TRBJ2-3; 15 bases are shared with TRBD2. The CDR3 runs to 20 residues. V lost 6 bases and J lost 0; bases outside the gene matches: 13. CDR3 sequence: CASSRGLAGGSSSSTDTQYF. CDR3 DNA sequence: TGTGCCAGCAGCCGAGGACTAGCGGGGGGGTCTAGTTCTAGCACAGATACGCAGTATTTT.

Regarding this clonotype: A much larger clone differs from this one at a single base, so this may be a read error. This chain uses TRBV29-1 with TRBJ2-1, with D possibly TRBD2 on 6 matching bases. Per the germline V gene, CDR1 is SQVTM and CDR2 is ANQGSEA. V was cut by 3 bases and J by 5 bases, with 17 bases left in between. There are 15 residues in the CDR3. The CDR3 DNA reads TGCAGCGTTGAGAAGGACTACCACCCTCACAATGAGCAGTTCTTC. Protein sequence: CSVEKDYHPHNEQFF.

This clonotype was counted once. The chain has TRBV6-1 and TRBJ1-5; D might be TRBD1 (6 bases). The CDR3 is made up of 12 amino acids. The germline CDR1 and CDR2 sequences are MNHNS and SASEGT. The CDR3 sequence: CAVRGPGQPQHF. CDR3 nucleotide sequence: TGTGCGGTTCGGGGGCCGGGTCAGCCCCAGCATTTT.

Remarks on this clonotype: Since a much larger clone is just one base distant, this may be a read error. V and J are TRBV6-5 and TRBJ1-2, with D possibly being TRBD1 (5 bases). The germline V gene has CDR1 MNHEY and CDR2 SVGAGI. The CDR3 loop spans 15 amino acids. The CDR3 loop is CASSPNRDGGKGCTF. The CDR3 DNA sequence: TGTGCCAGCAGTCCGAATCGAGACGGGGGGAAGGGCTGCACCTTC.

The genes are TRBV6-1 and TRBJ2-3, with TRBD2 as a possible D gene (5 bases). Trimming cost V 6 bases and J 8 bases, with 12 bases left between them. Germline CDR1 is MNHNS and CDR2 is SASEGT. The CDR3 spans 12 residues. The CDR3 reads CASRRAGGTQYF. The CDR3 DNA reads TGTGCCAGCAGGCGAGCCGGAGGTACGCAGTATTTT.

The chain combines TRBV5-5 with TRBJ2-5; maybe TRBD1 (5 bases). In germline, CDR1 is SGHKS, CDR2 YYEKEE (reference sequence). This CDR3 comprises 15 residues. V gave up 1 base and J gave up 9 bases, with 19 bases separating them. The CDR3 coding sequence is TGTGCCAGCAGCTTGCGAGTGGACATCGCCGAGGCCCAGTACTTC. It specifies CASSLRVDIAEAQYF. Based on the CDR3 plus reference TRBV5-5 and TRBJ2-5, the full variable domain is DAGVTQSPTHLIKTRGQQVTLRCSPISGHKSVSWYQQVLGQGPQFIFQYYEKEERGRGNFPDRFSARQFPNYSSELNVNALLLGDSALYLCASSLRVDIAEAQYFGPGTRLLVL.

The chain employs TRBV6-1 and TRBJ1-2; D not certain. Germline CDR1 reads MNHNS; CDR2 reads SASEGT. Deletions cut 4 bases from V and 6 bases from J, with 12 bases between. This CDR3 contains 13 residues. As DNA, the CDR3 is TGTGCCAGCAGTGTAGACTCTGACGATGGCTACACCTTC. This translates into CASSVDSDDGYTF.

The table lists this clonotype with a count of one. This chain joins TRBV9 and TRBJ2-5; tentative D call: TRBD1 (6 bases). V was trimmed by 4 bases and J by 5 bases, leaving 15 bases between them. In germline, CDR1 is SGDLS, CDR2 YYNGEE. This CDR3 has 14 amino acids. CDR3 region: CASSPTLRGETQYF. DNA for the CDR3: TGTGCCAGCAGCCCAACACTTAGGGGGGAGACCCAGTACTTC.

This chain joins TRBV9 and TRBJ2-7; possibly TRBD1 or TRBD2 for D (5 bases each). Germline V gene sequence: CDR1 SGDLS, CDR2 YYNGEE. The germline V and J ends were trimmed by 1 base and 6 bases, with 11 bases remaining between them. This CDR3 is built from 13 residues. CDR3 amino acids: CASSVISGSEQYF. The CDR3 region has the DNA TGTGCCAGCAGCGTAATTTCAGGGAGCGAGCAGTACTTC.

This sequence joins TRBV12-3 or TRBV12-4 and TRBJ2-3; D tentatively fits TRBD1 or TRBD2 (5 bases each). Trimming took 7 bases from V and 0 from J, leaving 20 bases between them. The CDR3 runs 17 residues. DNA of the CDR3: TGTGCCAGCACCCCAGGGACGCGCGTGGCAAGCACAGATACGCAGTATTTT. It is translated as CASTPGTRVASTDTQYF.

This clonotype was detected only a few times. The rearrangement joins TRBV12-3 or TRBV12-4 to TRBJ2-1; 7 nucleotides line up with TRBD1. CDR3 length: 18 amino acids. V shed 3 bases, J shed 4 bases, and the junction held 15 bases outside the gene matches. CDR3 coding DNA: TGTGCCAGCAGTTTTTTTTGGCCAGGGACAGAAACTTACAATGAGCAGTTCTTC. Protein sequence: CASSFFWPGTETYNEQFF.